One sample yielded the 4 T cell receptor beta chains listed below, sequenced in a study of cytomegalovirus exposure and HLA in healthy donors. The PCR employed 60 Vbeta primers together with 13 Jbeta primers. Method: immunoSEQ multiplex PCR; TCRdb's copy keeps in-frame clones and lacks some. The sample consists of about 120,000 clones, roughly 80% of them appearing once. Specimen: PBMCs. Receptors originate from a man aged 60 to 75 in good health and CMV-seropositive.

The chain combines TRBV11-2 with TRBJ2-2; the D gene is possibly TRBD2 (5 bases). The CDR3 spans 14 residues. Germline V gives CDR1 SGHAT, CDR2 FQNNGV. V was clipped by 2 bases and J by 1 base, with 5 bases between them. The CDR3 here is CASSLRENTGELFF. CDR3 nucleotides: TGTGCCAGCAGCTTACGGGAGAACACCGGGGAGCTGTTTTTT.

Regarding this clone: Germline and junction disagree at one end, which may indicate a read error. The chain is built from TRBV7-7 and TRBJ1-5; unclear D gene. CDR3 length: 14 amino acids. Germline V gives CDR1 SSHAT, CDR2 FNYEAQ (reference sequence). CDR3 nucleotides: TGTGCTAGCAGCGACCGGGTTATCAATCAGCCCCAGCATTTT. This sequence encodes CASSDRVINQPQHF.

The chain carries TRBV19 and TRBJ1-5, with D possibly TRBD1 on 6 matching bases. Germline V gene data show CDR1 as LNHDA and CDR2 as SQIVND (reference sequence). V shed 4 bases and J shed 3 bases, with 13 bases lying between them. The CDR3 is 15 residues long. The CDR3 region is CASSTLTGPNQPQHF. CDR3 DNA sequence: TGTGCCAGTAGTACCTTAACAGGGCCCAATCAGCCCCAGCATTTT.

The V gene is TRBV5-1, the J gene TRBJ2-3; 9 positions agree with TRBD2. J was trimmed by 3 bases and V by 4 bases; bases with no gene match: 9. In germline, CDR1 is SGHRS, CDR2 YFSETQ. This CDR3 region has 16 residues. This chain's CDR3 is CASSPPRAGGTDTQYF. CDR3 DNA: TGCGCCAGCAGCCCGCCTCGGGCGGGGGGGACAGATACGCAGTATTTT.